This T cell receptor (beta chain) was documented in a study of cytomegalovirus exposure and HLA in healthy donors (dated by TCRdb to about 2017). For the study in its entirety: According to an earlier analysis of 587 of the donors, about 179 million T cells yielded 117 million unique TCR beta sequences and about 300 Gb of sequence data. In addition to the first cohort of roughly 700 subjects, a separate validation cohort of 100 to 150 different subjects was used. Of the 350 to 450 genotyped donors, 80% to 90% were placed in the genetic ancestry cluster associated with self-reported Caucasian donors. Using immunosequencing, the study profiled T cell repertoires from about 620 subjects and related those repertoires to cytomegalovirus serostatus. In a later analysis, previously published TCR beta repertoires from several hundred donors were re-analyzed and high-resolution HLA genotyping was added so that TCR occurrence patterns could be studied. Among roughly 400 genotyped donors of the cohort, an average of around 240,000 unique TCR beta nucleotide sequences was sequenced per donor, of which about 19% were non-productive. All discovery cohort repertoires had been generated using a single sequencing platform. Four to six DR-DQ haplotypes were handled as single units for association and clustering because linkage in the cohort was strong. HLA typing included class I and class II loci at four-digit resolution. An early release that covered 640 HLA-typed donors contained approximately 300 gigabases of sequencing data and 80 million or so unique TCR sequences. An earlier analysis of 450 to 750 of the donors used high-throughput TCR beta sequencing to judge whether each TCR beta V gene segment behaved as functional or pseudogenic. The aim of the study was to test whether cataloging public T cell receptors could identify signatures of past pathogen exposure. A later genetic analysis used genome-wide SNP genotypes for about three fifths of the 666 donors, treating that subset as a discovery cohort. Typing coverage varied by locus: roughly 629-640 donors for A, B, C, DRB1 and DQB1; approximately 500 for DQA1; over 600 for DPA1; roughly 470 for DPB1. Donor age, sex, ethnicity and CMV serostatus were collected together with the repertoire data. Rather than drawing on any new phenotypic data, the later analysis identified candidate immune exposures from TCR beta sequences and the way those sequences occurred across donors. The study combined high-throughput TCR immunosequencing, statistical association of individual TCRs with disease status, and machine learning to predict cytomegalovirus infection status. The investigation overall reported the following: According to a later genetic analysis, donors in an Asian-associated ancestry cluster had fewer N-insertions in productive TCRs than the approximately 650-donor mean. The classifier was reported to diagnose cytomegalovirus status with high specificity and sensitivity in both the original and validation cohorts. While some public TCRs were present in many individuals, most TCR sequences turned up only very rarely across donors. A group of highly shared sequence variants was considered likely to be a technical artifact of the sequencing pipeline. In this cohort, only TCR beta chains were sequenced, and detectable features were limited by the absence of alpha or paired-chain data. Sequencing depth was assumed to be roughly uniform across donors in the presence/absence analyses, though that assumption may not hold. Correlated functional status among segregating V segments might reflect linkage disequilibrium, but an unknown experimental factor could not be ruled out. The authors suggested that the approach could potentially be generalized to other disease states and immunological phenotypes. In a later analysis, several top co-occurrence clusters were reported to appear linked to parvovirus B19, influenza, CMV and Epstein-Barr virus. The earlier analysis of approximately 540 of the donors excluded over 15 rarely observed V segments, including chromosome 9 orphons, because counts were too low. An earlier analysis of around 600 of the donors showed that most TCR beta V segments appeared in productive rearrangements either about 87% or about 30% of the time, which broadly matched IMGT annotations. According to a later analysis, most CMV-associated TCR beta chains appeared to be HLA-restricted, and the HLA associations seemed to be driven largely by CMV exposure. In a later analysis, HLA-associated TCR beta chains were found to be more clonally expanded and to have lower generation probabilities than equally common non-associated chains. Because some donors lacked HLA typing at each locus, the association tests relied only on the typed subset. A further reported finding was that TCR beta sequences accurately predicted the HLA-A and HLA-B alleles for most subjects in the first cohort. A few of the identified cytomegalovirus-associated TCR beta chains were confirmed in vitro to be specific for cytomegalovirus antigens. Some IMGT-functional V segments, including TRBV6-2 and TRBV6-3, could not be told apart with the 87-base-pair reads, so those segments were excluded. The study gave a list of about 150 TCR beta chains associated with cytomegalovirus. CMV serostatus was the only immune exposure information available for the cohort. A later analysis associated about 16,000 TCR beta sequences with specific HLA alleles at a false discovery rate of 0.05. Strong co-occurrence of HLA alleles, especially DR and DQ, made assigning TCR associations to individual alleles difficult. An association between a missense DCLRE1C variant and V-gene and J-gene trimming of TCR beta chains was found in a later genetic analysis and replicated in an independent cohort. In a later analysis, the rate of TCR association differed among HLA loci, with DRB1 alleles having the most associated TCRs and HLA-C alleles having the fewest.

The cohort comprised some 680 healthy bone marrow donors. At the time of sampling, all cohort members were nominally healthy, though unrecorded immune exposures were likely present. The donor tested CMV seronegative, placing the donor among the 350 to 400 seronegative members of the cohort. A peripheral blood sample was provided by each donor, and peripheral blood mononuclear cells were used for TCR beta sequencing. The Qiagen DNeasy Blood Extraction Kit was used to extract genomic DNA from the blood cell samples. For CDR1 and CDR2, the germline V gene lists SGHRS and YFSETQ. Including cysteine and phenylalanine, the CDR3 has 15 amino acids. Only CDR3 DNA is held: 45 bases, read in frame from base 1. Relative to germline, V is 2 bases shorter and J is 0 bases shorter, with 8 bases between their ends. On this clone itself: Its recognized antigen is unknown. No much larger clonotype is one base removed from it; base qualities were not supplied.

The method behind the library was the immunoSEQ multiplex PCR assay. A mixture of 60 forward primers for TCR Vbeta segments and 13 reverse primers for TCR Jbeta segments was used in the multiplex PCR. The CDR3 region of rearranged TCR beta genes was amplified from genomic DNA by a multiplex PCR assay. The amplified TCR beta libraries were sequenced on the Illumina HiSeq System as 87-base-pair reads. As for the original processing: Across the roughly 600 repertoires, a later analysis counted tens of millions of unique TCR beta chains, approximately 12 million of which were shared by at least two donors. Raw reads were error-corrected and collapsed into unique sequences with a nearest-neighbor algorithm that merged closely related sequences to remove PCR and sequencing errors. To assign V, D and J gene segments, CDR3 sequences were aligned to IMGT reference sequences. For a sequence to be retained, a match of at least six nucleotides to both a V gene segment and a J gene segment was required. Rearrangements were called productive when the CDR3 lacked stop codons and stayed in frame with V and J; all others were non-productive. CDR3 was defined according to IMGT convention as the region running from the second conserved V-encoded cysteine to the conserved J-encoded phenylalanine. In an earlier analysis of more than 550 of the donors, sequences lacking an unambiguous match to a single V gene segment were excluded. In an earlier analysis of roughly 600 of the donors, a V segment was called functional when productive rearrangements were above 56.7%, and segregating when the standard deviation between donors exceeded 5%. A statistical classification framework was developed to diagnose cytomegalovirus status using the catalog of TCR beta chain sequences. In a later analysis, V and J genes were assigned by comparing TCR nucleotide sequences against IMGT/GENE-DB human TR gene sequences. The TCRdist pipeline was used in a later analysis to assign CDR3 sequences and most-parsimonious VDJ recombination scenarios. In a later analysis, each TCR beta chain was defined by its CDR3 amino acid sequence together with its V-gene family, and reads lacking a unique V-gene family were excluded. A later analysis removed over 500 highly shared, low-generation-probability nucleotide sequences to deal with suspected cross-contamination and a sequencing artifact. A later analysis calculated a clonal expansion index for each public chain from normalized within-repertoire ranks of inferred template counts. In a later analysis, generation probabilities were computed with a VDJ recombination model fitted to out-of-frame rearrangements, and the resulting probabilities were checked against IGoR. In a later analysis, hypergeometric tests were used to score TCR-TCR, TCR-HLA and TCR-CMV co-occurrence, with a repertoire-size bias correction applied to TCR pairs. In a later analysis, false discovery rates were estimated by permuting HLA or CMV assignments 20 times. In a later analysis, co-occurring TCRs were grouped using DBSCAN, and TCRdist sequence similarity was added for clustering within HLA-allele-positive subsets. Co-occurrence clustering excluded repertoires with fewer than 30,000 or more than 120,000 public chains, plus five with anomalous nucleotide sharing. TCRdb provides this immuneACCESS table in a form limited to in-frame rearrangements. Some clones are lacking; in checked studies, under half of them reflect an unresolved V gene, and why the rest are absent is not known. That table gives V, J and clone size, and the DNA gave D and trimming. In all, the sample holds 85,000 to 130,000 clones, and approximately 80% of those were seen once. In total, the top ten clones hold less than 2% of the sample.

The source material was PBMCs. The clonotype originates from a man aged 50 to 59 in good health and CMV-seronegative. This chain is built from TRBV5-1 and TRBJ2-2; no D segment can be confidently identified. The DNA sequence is TGCGCCAGCAGCTTCCCCGACACGAACACCGGGGAGCTGTTTTTT. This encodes CASSFPDTNTGELFF.